These 10 T cell receptor beta chains were all obtained from the same sample, sequenced in a study of shared clonotypes between healthy human individuals. Positive CCR7 selection of CD45RO-negative cells yielded the naive CD8 cells, and terminally differentiated effector memory CD45RA+ cells were excluded. Assay used: immunoSEQ multiplex PCR; TCRdb lists only in-frame clones, some missing. The sample contains around 1.9 million clones, about 93% of which appear only once. The sample was naive CD8+ T cells from PBMCs. These receptors came from a man aged 18 to 29 in good health. Some clones in this sample may be carry-over from other donors' samples.

The rearrangement joins TRBV6-5 to TRBJ2-1; TRBD2 might be the D (5 bases). The CDR3 contains 13 residues. The germline V gene encodes CDR1 MNHEY and CDR2 SVGAGI. V shed 8 bases and J shed 2 bases, with 10 bases lying between them. This CDR3 is CASRREAYNEQFF. The CDR3 nucleotides are TGTGCCAGCCGTCGGGAAGCCTACAATGAGCAGTTCTTC.

V gene TRBV11-3 combines with J gene TRBJ2-2, with D unresolved. Per germline, CDR1 SGHNT and CDR2 YENEEA. The length of the CDR3 is 14 residues. Trimming stripped 3 bases from V and 2 bases from J, with 7 bases between. The DNA for the CDR3 is TGTGCCAGCAGCTTTCCAGGAAACACCGGGGAGCTGTTTTTT. Translation gives CASSFPGNTGELFF.

The chain carries TRBV7-9 and TRBJ1-1, with 10 bases matching TRBD1. Germline values: CDR1 SEHNR, CDR2 FQNEAQ (reference sequence). V shed 5 bases and J 6 bases; nucleotides not matched to a gene: 6. This CDR3 contains 14 residues. CDR3 sequence: CASSRGQGLAEAFF. CDR3 bases: TGTGCCAGCAGCCGGGGACAGGGGTTGGCTGAAGCTTTCTTT.

The chain combines TRBV7-9 with TRBJ1-2, with D hard to call. V was clipped by 5 bases and J by 3 bases, with 16 bases between them. The germline V gene has CDR1 SEHNR and CDR2 FQNEAQ (reference sequence). The CDR3 consists of 15 residues. Here the CDR3 reads CASSPPSQSHYGYTF. CDR3 coding DNA: TGTGCCAGCAGCCCCCCCAGCCAGAGCCACTATGGCTACACCTTC.

The chain is built from TRBV11-2 and TRBJ2-2; 8 bases align to TRBD1. Trimming removed 1 base from V and 1 base from J; junction bases left unmatched: 5. Germline CDR1 and CDR2: SGHAT and FQNNGV. The CDR3 extends over 17 amino acids. The CDR3 sequence: CASSLVQGERNTGELFF. The CDR3 DNA reads TGTGCCAGCAGCTTAGTACAGGGGGAAAGGAACACCGGGGAGCTGTTTTTT.

This chain uses TRBV4-3 with TRBJ2-5; no firm D call. The J call could be wrong; TRBJ2-7 is a better fit for the DNA end. Germline V gene sequence: CDR1 LGHNA, CDR2 YSLEER. This CDR3 contains 13 residues. DNA for the CDR3: TGCGCCAGCAGCCAGGGCAGGTCCTACGAGCAGTACTTC. Translated, it gives CASSQGRSYEQYF.

The chain joins TRBV27 to TRBJ2-2, with 8 nucleotides matching TRBD1. Germline CDR1 MNHEY, CDR2 SMNVEV (reference sequence). V lost 6 bases, J lost 1 base, and 4 bases stayed unmatched. This CDR3 region has 15 residues. CDR3 region: CASRDGQGNTGELFF. For the CDR3, the DNA is TGTGCCAGCAGGGATGGACAGGGGAACACCGGGGAGCTGTTTTTT.

The rearrangement joins TRBV19 to TRBJ2-1; TRBD2 matches at 9 bases. CDR1 is LNHDA, CDR2 SQIVND, per germline (reference sequence). The CDR3 has 15 residues. Trimming at V came to 5 bases and at J to 8 bases, leaving 10 bases not matched to a gene. The CDR3 bases are TGTGCCAGTAGTTTGGCGGGAGGGCTCCAGGATGAGCAGTTCTTC. Residues: CASSLAGGLQDEQFF.

The V and J genes are TRBV4-3 and TRBJ2-3; D perhaps matches TRBD2 (6 bases). Per the germline V gene, CDR1 is LGHNA and CDR2 is YSLEER. The CDR3 consists of 17 residues. The ends were cut back, 0 bases at V and 1 base at J, with 14 bases in the middle. This CDR3 is CASSQDLTGSGTDTQYF. CDR3 nucleotide sequence: TGCGCCAGCAGCCAAGATCTTACCGGGAGTGGCACAGATACGCAGTATTTT.

The V call is TRBV4-3, the J call TRBJ2-3; D is unresolved. The V end was cut by 4 bases, the J end by 4 bases, with 12 bases between. The length of the CDR3 is 14 residues. Germline V CDR1 and CDR2: LGHNA, YSLEER. Written as DNA, the CDR3 is TGCGCCAGCAGCCCACGGATACGGCCAGATACGCAGTATTTT. This codes for CASSPRIRPDTQYF.